The 28 T cell receptor beta chains presented below share a single source sample, sequenced in a study of graft-versus-host responses after intestinal transplantation. Profiling relied on immunoSEQ multiplex PCR, and the TCRdb table lists in-frame clones only, not all of them. Of about 50,000 clones listed, less than 85% are singletons. For these TCRs, the target antigens are not known. This specimen was unstimulated CD4+ T cells sorted from spleen or lymph node cells, taken before transplant. All receptors derive from a human donor who was the organ donor for an intestinal transplant.

This clone was detected only a few times. V gene TRBV4-3 combines with J gene TRBJ2-5; the D gene is possibly TRBD2 (7 bases). CDR3 size: 14 residues. The V end was cut by 0 bases, the J end by 4 bases, with 9 bases between. From germline, CDR1 is LGHNA and CDR2 YSLEER. DNA for the CDR3: TGCGCCAGCAGCCAAGAGGGGGGGCCAGAGACCCAGTACTTC. It encodes CASSQEGGPETQYF.

The chain carries TRBV15 and TRBJ1-4, with D perhaps TRBD1 (5 bases). The CDR3 totals 16 residues. The germline V and J ends were trimmed by 0 bases and 2 bases, with 10 bases remaining between them. Germline V gene sequence: CDR1 LNHNV, CDR2 YYDKDF (reference sequence). CDR3 DNA sequence: TGTGCCACCAGCAGAGACAGGGCTTCGACTAATGAAAAACTGTTTTTT. This codes for CATSRDRASTNEKLFF. Filled out from reference TRBV15 and TRBJ1-4, the complete variable domain reads DAMVIQNPRYQVTQFGKPVTLSCSQTLNHNVMYWYQQKSSQAPKLLFHYYDKDFNNEADTPDNFQSRRPNTSFCFLDIRSPGLGDTAMYLCATSRDRASTNEKLFFGSGTQLSVL.

The chain has TRBV5-1 and TRBJ2-1; 10 nucleotides match TRBD2. Per germline, CDR1 SGHRS and CDR2 YFSETQ. The CDR3 has 15 residues. V was pared by 4 bases and J by 4 bases, with 5 bases of the junction left unmatched. In DNA form, the CDR3 reads TGCGCCAGCAGCAGACTAGCGGGCCTATACAATGAGCAGTTCTTC. This sequence encodes CASSRLAGLYNEQFF.

In its sample, this clone was seen a few times. The V call is TRBV30, the J call TRBJ1-1; D is unresolved. Germline-derived CDR1 and CDR2 are GTSNPN and SVGIG (reference sequence). The CDR3 consists of 14 residues. V was shortened by 4 bases and J by 1 base, with 13 bases between the two germline ends. The CDR3 spells CAWTLEWRNTEAFF. The CDR3 DNA reads TGTGCCTGGACGCTGGAGTGGCGGAACACTGAAGCTTTCTTT.

Only a few counts were recorded for this clone. The chain uses TRBV18 and TRBJ2-2, with D uncertain. CDR1 and CDR2 (germline): KGHSH, LQKENI. The ends were cut back, 2 bases at V and 2 bases at J, with 6 bases in the middle. This CDR3 spans 14 amino acids. The CDR3, as DNA: TGTGCCAGCTCACCATCCGGAAACACCGGGGAGCTGTTTTTT. Translation gives CASSPSGNTGELFF.

The rearrangement uses TRBV2 and TRBJ2-5, with 7 positions matching TRBD2. Germline values: CDR1 SNHLY, CDR2 FYNNEI. With 4 bases clipped from V and 5 bases from J, the junction kept 7 bases outside the gene matches. The CDR3 spans 14 residues. The CDR3 reads CASSVIAGGETQYF. CDR3 coding DNA: TGTGCCAGCAGTGTAATAGCCGGGGGGGAGACCCAGTACTTC.

The J gene is TRBJ1-2, the V gene TRBV19, with 9 bases identical to TRBD1. The CDR3 is 13 residues long. After removal of 8 bases from V and 2 bases from J, the junction contained 3 bases not matched to a gene. Germline V lookup: CDR1 LNHDA, CDR2 SQIVND (reference sequence). The CDR3 spells CASAGTGNYGYTF. The CDR3, as DNA: TGTGCCAGTGCCGGGACAGGGAACTATGGCTACACCTTC.

The rearrangement joins TRBV7-9 to TRBJ1-2; 7 bases align to TRBD1. Germline V gene sequence: CDR1 SEHNR, CDR2 FQNEAQ (reference sequence). The CDR3 length is 17 residues. V lost 5 bases, J lost 0 bases, and 12 bases stayed unmatched. This CDR3 reads CASSPRQGPVPNYGYTF. The DNA for the CDR3 is TGTGCCAGCAGCCCCCGACAGGGACCCGTCCCTAACTATGGCTACACCTTC.

The chain combines TRBV6-5 with TRBJ1-2, with D unresolved. Germline CDR1 MNHEY, CDR2 SVGAGI. This CDR3 comprises 15 residues. The germline V and J ends were trimmed by 5 bases and 7 bases, with 20 bases remaining between them. CDR3 DNA sequence: TGTGCCAGCAGTGCGAAGGCCACCCCCTCCCCTGGCTACACCTTC. This translates into CASSAKATPSPGYTF.

This clone was counted a few times. The rearrangement joins TRBV19 to TRBJ2-7, with 11 nucleotides matching TRBD1. V lost 3 bases, J lost 3 bases, and 4 bases stayed unmatched. CDR1 and CDR2 from the germline V gene are LNHDA and SQIVND (reference sequence). The CDR3 runs 15 residues. The DNA for the CDR3 is TGTGCCAGTAGTATTTATGGGACAGGGGGCTACGAGCAGTACTTC. Its translation is CASSIYGTGGYEQYF.

CDR3 region: CASSEGTGRGEQYF. In DNA form, the CDR3 reads TGTGCCAGCAGTGAAGGGACGGGGAGAGGCGAGCAGTACTTC. The chain is built from TRBV6-1 and TRBJ2-7; perhaps TRBD2 as D (5 bases). Per the germline V gene, CDR1 is MNHNS and CDR2 is SASEGT. Deletions cut 1 base from V and 6 bases from J, with 13 bases between. This CDR3 comprises 14 residues.

In nucleotides, the CDR3 is TGTGCCAGCAGCCCACAGGGGGCCGGGGAGCTGTTTTTT. Amino acid sequence: CASSPQGAGELFF. The genes are TRBV11-2 and TRBJ2-2, with 8 bases that match TRBD1. The CDR3 runs 13 residues. Germline assignment: CDR1 SGHAT and CDR2 FQNNGV. The ends lost 5 bases at V and 6 bases at J; junction bases unmatched: 2. The full variable domain, in which reference TRBV11-2 and TRBJ2-2 provide the parts outside the CDR3, is EAGVAQSPRYKIIEKRQSVAFWCNPISGHATLYWYQQILGQGPKLLIQFQNNGVVDDSQLPKDRFSAERLKGVDSTLKIQPAKLEDSAVYLCASSPQGAGELFFGEGSRLTVL.

CDR3 protein: CASSLAGGVGGYSPLHF. The CDR3 DNA sequence: TGTGCCAGCAGCTTGGCTGGTGGGGTTGGGGGATACTCACCCCTCCACTTT. V is TRBV4-2 and J is TRBJ1-6; TRBD1 is a possible D gene (5 bases). Germline V gene lookup returns CDR1 LGHNA and CDR2 YNFKEQ. Trimming pared 5 bases from V and 10 bases from J, leaving 24 bases between. The CDR3 is 17 residues long.

The chain combines TRBV6-1 with TRBJ1-5; 7 positions agree with TRBD1. V shed 3 bases, J shed 7 bases, and the junction held 6 bases outside the gene matches. Per the germline V gene, CDR1 is MNHNS and CDR2 is SASEGT. The CDR3 is 14 amino acids. The CDR3 DNA follows: TGTGCCAGCAGTGAGACAGGGATCACCCAGCCCCAGCATTTT. This encodes CASSETGITQPQHF.

This chain connects TRBV5-4 to TRBJ2-5; no reliable D call. Per germline, CDR1 SGHNT and CDR2 YYREEE (reference sequence). This CDR3 comprises 15 residues. V dropped 3 bases and J dropped 0 bases, with 12 bases sitting between them. CDR3 DNA sequence: TGTGCCAGCAGCTCCCGAGGACGGGACCAAGAGACCCAGTACTTC. Its translation is CASSSRGRDQETQYF.

The chain links TRBV6-6 to TRBJ1-4; 9 bases are a match to TRBD1. Germline CDR1 and CDR2: MNHNY and SVGAGI (reference sequence). CDR3 length: 16 amino acids. J lost 8 bases, V lost 6 bases, and 13 bases had no gene match. This chain's CDR3 is CASSHPRTGEGEKLFF. The CDR3 DNA reads as TGTGCCAGCAGCCACCCTAGGACAGGGGAGGGAGAAAAACTGTTTTTT.

The chain links TRBV19 to TRBJ1-3, with no clear D. Trimming pared 5 bases from V and 0 bases from J, leaving 11 bases between. Germline values: CDR1 LNHDA, CDR2 SQIVND (reference sequence). This CDR3 is 15 amino acids long. Here the CDR3 reads CASSQEGFSGNTIYF. CDR3 sequence (DNA): TGTGCCAGTAGTCAGGAGGGCTTCTCTGGAAACACCATATATTTT.

The chain couples TRBV6-5 to TRBJ1-4; D unclear. Germline CDR1 is MNHEY and CDR2 is SVGAGI. The V end was cut by 2 bases, the J end by 8 bases, with 9 bases between. The CDR3 has 13 residues. The CDR3 reads CASSYREREKLFF. In DNA form, the CDR3 reads TGTGCCAGCAGTTACAGGGAAAGGGAAAAACTGTTTTTT.

The chain employs TRBV2 and TRBJ2-7; D is possibly TRBD1 (6 bases). This CDR3 is built from 13 residues. The V end was cut by 0 bases, the J end by 7 bases, with 10 bases between. Germline-derived CDR1 and CDR2 are SNHLY and FYNNEI. The CDR3, as DNA: TGTGCCAGCAGTGAAGCGCGAACAGGGGAGCAGTACTTC. It encodes CASSEARTGEQYF.

V and J are TRBV7-9 and TRBJ2-1; the match to TRBD2 covers 7 bases. CDR3 length equals 14 residues. Germline loops: CDR1 SEHNR, CDR2 FQNEAQ (reference sequence). The J segment lost 10 bases and the V segment lost 1 base, leaving 7 bases of the junction unmatched. The CDR3 protein is CASSLVSLAVEQFF. The CDR3 nucleotides are TGTGCCAGCAGCTTAGTGAGTCTAGCGGTGGAGCAGTTCTTC.

This clone was found once. This chain links TRBV10-2 with TRBJ2-7; tentative D call: TRBD1 (6 bases). Trimming cost V 6 bases and J 4 bases, with 10 bases left between them. This CDR3 spans 12 amino acids. CDR1 is WSHSY, CDR2 SAAADI, per germline. The CDR3 spells CASRDSFYEQYF. The CDR3 DNA reads TGCGCCAGCAGGGACAGTTTTTACGAGCAGTACTTC.

The chain recombines TRBV16 with TRBJ2-1; 9 bases match TRBD2. This CDR3 comprises 16 residues. Germline V lookup: CDR1 KGHSY, CDR2 FQNENV. V gave up 3 bases and J gave up 4 bases; unmatched junction bases: 7. As DNA, the CDR3 is TGTGCCAGCAGCCATTTAGCGGGAGCGACTTACAATGAGCAGTTCTTC. It encodes CASSHLAGATYNEQFF.

The chain links TRBV29-1 to TRBJ2-7, with 9 bases lining up with TRBD2. Germline CDR1 reads SQVTM; CDR2 reads ANQGSEA. The CDR3 length is 12 residues. The CDR3 sequence is CRPAGGSEEQYF. In DNA form, the CDR3 reads TGCAGACCAGCGGGAGGTTCGGAAGAGCAGTACTTC.

V and J are TRBV5-1 and TRBJ2-7, with D perhaps matching TRBD1 (5 bases). CDR3 size: 13 residues. Per germline, CDR1 SGHRS and CDR2 YFSETQ. The germline V and J ends were trimmed by 2 bases and 2 bases, with 8 bases remaining between them. The CDR3 loop is CASSFDRAYEQYF. The CDR3 DNA is TGCGCCAGCAGCTTTGACAGAGCCTACGAGCAGTACTTC.

V is TRBV4-3 and J is TRBJ2-3, with TRBD2 identical over 13 bases. Germline V gene data show CDR1 as LGHNA and CDR2 as YSLEER. V lost 3 bases and J lost 6; bases outside the gene matches: 6. The CDR3 sequence is 16 residues long. CDR3 amino acids: CASSHDGLAGEDTQYF. The CDR3 coding sequence is TGCGCCAGCAGCCATGACGGACTAGCGGGGGAGGATACGCAGTATTTT.

The chain employs TRBV5-1 and TRBJ2-7, with 9 bases that match TRBD1. The germline V gene has CDR1 SGHRS and CDR2 YFSETQ. J gave up 3 bases and V 1 base, and 2 bases lay outside the gene matches. This CDR3 spans 14 amino acids. DNA for the CDR3: TGCGCCAGCAGCTTGATGGACAGGGGCTACGAGCAGTACTTC. It translates to CASSLMDRGYEQYF.

The chain is built from TRBV6-6 and TRBJ1-1; a possible D gene is TRBD1 (5 bases). This CDR3 comprises 13 residues. With 5 bases removed from V and 4 bases from J, the gap between germline ends came to 11 bases. Per the germline V gene, CDR1 is MNHNY and CDR2 is SVGAGI (reference sequence). CDR3 sequence reads: CASSPAGGTEAFF. The CDR3 nucleotides read TGTGCCAGCAGTCCCGCGGGGGGCACTGAAGCTTTCTTT.

The rearrangement uses TRBV4-3 and TRBJ2-7; 10 bases fit TRBD2. The junction had 5 bases not matched to a gene; V was cut back by 1 base and J by 5 bases. This CDR3 is built from 15 residues. Germline V CDR1 and CDR2: LGHNA, YSLEER. This CDR3 reads CASSQGVSGRDEQYF. CDR3 sequence (DNA): TGCGCCAGCAGCCAAGGAGTAAGCGGGAGGGACGAGCAGTACTTC.